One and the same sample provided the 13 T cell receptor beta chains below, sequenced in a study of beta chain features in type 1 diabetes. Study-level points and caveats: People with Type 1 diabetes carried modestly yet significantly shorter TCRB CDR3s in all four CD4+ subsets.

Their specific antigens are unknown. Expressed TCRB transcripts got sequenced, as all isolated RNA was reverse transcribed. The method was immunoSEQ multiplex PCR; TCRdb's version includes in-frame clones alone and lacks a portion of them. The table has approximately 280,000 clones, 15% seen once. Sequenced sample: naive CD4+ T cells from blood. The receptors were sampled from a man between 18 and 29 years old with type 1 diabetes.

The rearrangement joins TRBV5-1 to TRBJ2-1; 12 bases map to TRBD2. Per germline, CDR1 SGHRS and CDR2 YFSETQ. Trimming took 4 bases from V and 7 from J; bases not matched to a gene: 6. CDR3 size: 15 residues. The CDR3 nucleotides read TGCGCCAGCAGCCCGACTAGCGGGAGTAGGAATGAGCAGTTCTTC. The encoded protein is CASSPTSGSRNEQFF.

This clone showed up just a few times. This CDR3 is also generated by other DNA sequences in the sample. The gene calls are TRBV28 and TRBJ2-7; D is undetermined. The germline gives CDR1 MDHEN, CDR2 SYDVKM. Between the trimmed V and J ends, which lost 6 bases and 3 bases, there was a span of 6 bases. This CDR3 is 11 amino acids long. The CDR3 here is CASSLLYEQYF. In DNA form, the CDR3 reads TGTGCCAGCAGCCTCCTCTACGAGCAGTACTTC.

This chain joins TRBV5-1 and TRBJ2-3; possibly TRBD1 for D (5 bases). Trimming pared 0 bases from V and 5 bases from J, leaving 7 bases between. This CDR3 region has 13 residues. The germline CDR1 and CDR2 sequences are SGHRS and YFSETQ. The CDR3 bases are TGCGCCAGCAGCTTGGGAAGGGGAGATACGCAGTATTTT. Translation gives CASSLGRGDTQYF.

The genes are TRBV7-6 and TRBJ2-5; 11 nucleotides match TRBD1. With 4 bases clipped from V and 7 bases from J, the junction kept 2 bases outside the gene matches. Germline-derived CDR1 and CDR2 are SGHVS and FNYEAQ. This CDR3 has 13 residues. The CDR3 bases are TGTGCCAGCAGCTCGGGACAGGGGGGGACCCAGTACTTC. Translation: CASSSGQGGTQYF.

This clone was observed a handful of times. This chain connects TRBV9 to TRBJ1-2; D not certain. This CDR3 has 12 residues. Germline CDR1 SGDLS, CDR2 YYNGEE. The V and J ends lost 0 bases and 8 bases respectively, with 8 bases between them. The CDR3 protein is CASSVESGGYTF. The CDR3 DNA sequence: TGTGCCAGCAGCGTAGAATCGGGGGGCTACACCTTC. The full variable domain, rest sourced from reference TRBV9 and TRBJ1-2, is DSGVTQTPKHLITATGQRVTLRCSPRSGDLSVYWYQQSLDQGLQFLIQYYNGEERAKGNILERFSAQQFPDLHSELNLSSLELGDSALYFCASSVESGGYTFGSGTRLTVV.

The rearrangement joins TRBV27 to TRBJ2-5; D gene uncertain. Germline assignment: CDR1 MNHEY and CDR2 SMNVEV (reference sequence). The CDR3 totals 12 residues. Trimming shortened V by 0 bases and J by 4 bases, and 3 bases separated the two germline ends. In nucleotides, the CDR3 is TGTGCCAGCAGTTTATCGCGAGAGACCCAGTACTTC. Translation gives CASSLSRETQYF.

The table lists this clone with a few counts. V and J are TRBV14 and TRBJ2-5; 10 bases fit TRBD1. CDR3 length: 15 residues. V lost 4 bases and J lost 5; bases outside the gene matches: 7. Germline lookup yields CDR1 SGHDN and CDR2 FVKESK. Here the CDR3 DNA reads TGTGCCAGCAGCCCGGGGACAGGGGCTCGGGAGACCCAGTACTTC. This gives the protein CASSPGTGARETQYF.

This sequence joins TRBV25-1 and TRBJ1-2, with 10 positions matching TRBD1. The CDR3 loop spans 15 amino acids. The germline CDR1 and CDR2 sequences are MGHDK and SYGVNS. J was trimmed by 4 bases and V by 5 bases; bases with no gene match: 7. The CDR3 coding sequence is TGTGCCAGCAGTTCCACGCGGGACAGGGGCTATGGCTACACCTTC. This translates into CASSSTRDRGYGYTF.

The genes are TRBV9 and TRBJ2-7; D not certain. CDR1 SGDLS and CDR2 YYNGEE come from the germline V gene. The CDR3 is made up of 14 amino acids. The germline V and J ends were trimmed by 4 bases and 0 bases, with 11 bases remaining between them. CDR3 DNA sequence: TGTGCCAGCAGCCCCGACATTTTCTCCTACGAGCAGTACTTC. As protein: CASSPDIFSYEQYF.

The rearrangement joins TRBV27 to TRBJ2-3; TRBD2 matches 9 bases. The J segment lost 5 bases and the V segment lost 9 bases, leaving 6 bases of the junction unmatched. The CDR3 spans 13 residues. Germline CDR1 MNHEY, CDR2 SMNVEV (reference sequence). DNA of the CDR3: TGTGCCAGTGGGGCTAGCGGGGAAGATACGCAGTATTTT. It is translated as CASGASGEDTQYF.

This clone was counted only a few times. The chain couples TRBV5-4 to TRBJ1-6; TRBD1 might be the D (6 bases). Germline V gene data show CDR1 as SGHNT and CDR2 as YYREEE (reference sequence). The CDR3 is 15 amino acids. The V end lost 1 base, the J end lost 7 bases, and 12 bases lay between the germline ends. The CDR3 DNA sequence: TGTGCCAGCAGCTTGAGGGCAGGGGCAAATTCACCCCTCCACTTT. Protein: CASSLRAGANSPLHF. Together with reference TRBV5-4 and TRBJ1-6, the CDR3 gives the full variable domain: ETGVTQSPTHLIKTRGQQVTLRCSSQSGHNTVSWYQQALGQGPQFIFQYYREEENGRGNFPPRFSGLQFPNYSSELNVNALELDDSALYLCASSLRAGANSPLHFGNGTRLTVT.

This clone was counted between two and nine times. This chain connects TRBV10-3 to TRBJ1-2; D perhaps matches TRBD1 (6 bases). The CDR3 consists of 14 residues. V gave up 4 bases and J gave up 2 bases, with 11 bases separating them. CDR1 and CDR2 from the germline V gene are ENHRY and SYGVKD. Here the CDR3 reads CAISGNRVNYGYTF. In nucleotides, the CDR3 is TGTGCCATCAGTGGTAACAGGGTAAACTATGGCTACACCTTC.

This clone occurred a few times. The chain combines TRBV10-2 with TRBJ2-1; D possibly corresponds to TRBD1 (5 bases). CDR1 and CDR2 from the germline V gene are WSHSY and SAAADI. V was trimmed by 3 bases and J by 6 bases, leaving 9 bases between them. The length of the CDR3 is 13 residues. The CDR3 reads CASSEGVRNEQFF. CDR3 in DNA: TGCGCCAGCAGTGAAGGGGTACGCAATGAGCAGTTCTTC.